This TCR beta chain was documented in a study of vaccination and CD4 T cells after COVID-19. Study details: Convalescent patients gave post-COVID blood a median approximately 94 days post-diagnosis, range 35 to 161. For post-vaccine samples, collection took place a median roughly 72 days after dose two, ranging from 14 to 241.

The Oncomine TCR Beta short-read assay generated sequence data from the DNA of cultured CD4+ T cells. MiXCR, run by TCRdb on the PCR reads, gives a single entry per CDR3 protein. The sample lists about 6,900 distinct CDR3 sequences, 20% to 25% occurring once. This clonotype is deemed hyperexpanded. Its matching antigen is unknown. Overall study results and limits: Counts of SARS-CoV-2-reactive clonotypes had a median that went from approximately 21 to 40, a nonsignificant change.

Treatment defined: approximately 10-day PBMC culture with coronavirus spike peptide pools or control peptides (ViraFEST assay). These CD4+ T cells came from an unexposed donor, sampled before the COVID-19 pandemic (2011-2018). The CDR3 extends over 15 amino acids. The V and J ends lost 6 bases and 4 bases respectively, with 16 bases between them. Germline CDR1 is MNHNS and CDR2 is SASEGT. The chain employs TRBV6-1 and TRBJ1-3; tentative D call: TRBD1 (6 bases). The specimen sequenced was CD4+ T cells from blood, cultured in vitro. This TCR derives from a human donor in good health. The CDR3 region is CASSPQGREGNTIYF. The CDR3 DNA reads TGTGCCAGCAGCCCACAGGGAAGAGAGGGAAACACCATATATTTT.